The next 7 T cell receptor beta chains were all read from a single sample in a study of blood T cells in healthy people across ages. Next came a second PCR, run for about 6 to 12 cycles, which used a sample-barcoded 5' primer along with a J-beta primer mix. TCRdb called the 5' RACE reads again in MiXCR, with one record for every CDR3 protein. The sample holds 650,000 to 700,000 distinct CDR3 sequences, 52% seen once. The sample was blood. The receptors stem from a woman of 80 years or more in good health.

This clonotype was found many times. V usage is TRBV2 and J usage is TRBJ1-1; perhaps TRBD1 as D (6 bases). Deletions cut 5 bases from V and 6 bases from J, with 13 bases between. The CDR3 extends over 13 amino acids. Germline CDR1 is SNHLY and CDR2 is FYNNEI. In DNA, the CDR3 is TGTGCCAGCAGTTTCCAAGGGGGGGCTGAAGCTTTCTTT. It encodes CASSFQGGAEAFF.

This clonotype was detected a few times. This rearrangement joins TRBV6-5 to TRBJ2-7; no clear D. Germline CDR1 is MNHEY and CDR2 is SVGAGI. The V and J ends lost 6 bases and 1 base respectively, with 10 bases between them. The CDR3 is made up of 13 amino acids. This CDR3 is CASSQSASYEQYF. The DNA for the CDR3 is TGTGCCAGCAGCCAATCTGCGTCCTACGAGCAGTACTTC.

Of note for this clonotype: A read error may be the cause here, since a much bigger clone is one base away. The rearrangement links TRBV25-1 to TRBJ2-5; 10 nucleotides line up with TRBD2. The J segment lost 5 bases and the V segment lost 4 bases, leaving 22 bases of the junction unmatched. Germline V lookup: CDR1 MGHDK, CDR2 SYGVNS. CDR3 size: 20 residues. CDR3 region: CASSGLPSGGGVFMVETQYF. Here the CDR3 DNA reads TGTGCCAGCAGTGGACTCCCTAGCGGGGGTGGTGTGTTTATGGTGGAGACCCAGTACTTC.

This clonotype showed up many times. The chain recombines TRBV29-1 with TRBJ2-4; D is undetermined. The ends were cut back, 2 bases at V and 9 bases at J, with 14 bases in the middle. The CDR3 has 13 amino acids. CDR1 is SQVTM, CDR2 ANQGSEA, per germline. For the CDR3, the DNA is TGCAGCGTTGAAAGACCACCCGAAGGCATTCAGTACTTC. Translated: CSVERPPEGIQYF.

The genes are TRBV5-6 and TRBJ1-1; 11 bases line up with TRBD1. The V segment lost 3 bases and the J segment 0 bases; nucleotides outside the gene matches: 4. There are 16 residues in the CDR3. In germline, CDR1 is SGHDT, CDR2 YYEEEE. CDR3 nucleotides: TGTGCCAGCAGCTGGACAGGGGGCCCCATGAACACTGAAGCTTTCTTT. Its protein is CASSWTGGPMNTEAFF.

This sequence joins TRBV20-1 and TRBJ1-2; unclear D gene. The germline CDR1 and CDR2 sequences are DFQATT and SNEGSKA (reference sequence). The V end lost 1 base, the J end lost 0 bases, and 3 bases lay between the germline ends. The CDR3 is 12 residues long. CDR3 sequence reads: CSARVANYGYTF. The CDR3 nucleotides are TGCAGTGCTAGAGTTGCTAACTATGGCTACACCTTC.

The chain links TRBV5-5 to TRBJ2-1; D gene uncertain. Trimming took 6 bases from V and 5 from J, leaving 12 bases between them. The germline gives CDR1 SGHKS, CDR2 YYEKEE (reference sequence). CDR3 length equals 13 residues. The CDR3, as DNA: TGTGCCAGCACCTTCCGAGGCGACAATGAGCAGTTCTTC. This codes for CASTFRGDNEQFF.